This T cell receptor beta chain was found in a study of beta chain features in type 1 diabetes. Every isolated RNA sample was fully reverse transcribed, so sequencing captured expressed TCRB transcripts. Libraries were prepared by immunoSEQ multiplex PCR; TCRdb keeps only in-frame clonotypes and omits some of them. Counted here are about 280,000 clones, about 15% occurring once; the ten biggest clones make up less than 0.02%. Concerning this clone itself: Its antigen is currently unknown.

Study results and caveats: Moderate but significant shortening of TCRB CDR3s was recorded in all four CD4+ subsets from Type 1 diabetes patients.

This TCR came from a man in his late teens or twenties with type 1 diabetes. Sequencing used naive CD4+ T cells from blood.

The CDR3 region has the DNA TGTGCCAGTAGTCCGCCCCTCGGGACAGGGAGATACGAGCAGTACTTC. Translation gives CASSPPLGTGRYEQYF. The chain has TRBV19 and TRBJ2-7, with 9 bases aligning to TRBD1. V shed 5 bases, J shed 4 bases, and the junction held 12 bases outside the gene matches. Germline values: CDR1 LNHDA, CDR2 SQIVND (reference sequence). The CDR3 consists of 16 residues.